These T cell receptor beta chains were read from a single sample in a study of shared clonotypes between healthy human individuals. Clones were sequenced by immunoSEQ multiplex PCR, and TCRdb holds only the in-frame ones, with some missing. The table shows approximately 340,000 clones, with less than 85% occurring only once. Sequencing was carried out using memory CD4+ T cells sorted from blood. These receptors all stem from a man aged 30-40 years in good health. Each CDR3 is given with its conserved first and last residue. The D gene is left open where the match is weak. Size values are once, few and many counts, or a class for expanded clones, and some rows have none.

V gene,clone size,J gene,CDR3 length,D gene,CDR3 DNA,CDR3 protein
TRBV14,many,TRBJ1-3,15,TRBD1,TGTGCCAGCAGCCAAGGCCGGGACAGGCAAAACACCATATATTTT,CASSQGRDRQNTIYF
TRBV5-1,few,TRBJ1-2,13,NA,TGCGCCAGCAGCCCGACAGCCCAGGCTGGCTACACCTTC,CASSPTAQAGYTF
TRBV7-7,NA,TRBJ2-2,15,NA,TGTGCTAGCAGCTTTGCCGTTGGATCCACCGGGGAGCTGTTTTTT,CASSFAVGSTGELFF
TRBV5-1,NA,TRBJ1-5,15,NA,TGCGCCAGCAGCTTGGATTCCGGGGAGGGCCAGCCCCAGCATTTT,CASSLDSGEGQPQHF
TRBV5-1,NA,TRBJ1-5,14,NA,TGCGCCAGCAGCGCGCAGGGGAGCGATCAGCCCCAGCATTTT,CASSAQGSDQPQHF
TRBV10-3,NA,TRBJ2-2,16,TRBD2,TGTGCCAGTCAGGACCCGGGACTATCGCGGACCGGGGAGCTGTTTTTT,CASQDPGLSRTGELFF
TRBV5-6,NA,TRBJ2-3,14,NA,TGTGCCAGCAGCTTGGTACGGAATCCAGATACGCAGTATTTT,CASSLVRNPDTQYF
TRBV27,once,TRBJ2-7,16,NA,TGTGCCAGCAGCCCAGCCGTCAGGGGTTTTACCTACGAGCAGTACTTC,CASSPAVRGFTYEQYF
TRBV7-9,many,TRBJ2-1,16,TRBD2,TGTGCCAGCAGCTTATTCGGCGGGAGCTCCTACAATGAGCAGTTCTTC,CASSLFGGSSYNEQFF
TRBV6-1,NA,TRBJ2-3,15,TRBD2,TGTGCCAGCGCTCGACGCGGGAGTAACACAGATACGCAGTATTTT,CASARRGSNTDTQYF
TRBV27,NA,TRBJ1-5,13,NA,TGTGCCAGCAGCGTAGACAGAAATCAGCCCCAGCATTTT,CASSVDRNQPQHF
TRBV18,NA,TRBJ1-4,16,NA,TGTGCCAGCTCACTCTCTAACAGGGCTGCTAATGAAAAACTGTTTTTT,CASSLSNRAANEKLFF
TRBV30,NA,TRBJ2-5,11,NA,TGTGCCTGGAGTGTCGGAGAGACCCAGTACTTC,CAWSVGETQYF